This entry describes one T cell receptor beta chain. Its antigen is currently unknown. V gave up 1 base and J gave up 5 bases; unmatched junction bases: 1. The CDR3 consists of 13 residues. The entry originates in a study of T-cell memory formation after mild COVID-19. Looking at the study overall: TCR clusters mostly belonged to single donors.

Constant-segment-primed 5'RACE gave TCR alpha and TCR beta cDNA libraries with sample barcodes and UMIs. TCRdb recomputed calls from the 5' RACE reads with MiXCR, one row per CDR3 protein. The sample lists approximately 340,000 distinct CDR3 sequences, roughly 15% seen once, with 20% to 25% in the top ten. Study results and caveats: Balance between CD4 and CD8 was seen in clones contracting day 15 to 85, and a CD4+ lean was seen in later expanders. Contracting CD4+ clones were located mainly in CM and EM, and CD8+ clones in EMRA.

This receptor was taken from a man in his late teens or twenties who had mild COVID-19 (a few samples of this study predate the infection). Cell type and time point are not known. The specimen sequenced was PBMCs or a T cell subset sorted from them (not recorded which). The chain recombines TRBV12-3 or TRBV12-4 with TRBJ2-7; 8 bases fit TRBD2. CDR3 coding DNA: TGTGCCAGCAGTTTAGGGACTAGCCACGAGCAGTACTTC. Residues: CASSLGTSHEQYF.